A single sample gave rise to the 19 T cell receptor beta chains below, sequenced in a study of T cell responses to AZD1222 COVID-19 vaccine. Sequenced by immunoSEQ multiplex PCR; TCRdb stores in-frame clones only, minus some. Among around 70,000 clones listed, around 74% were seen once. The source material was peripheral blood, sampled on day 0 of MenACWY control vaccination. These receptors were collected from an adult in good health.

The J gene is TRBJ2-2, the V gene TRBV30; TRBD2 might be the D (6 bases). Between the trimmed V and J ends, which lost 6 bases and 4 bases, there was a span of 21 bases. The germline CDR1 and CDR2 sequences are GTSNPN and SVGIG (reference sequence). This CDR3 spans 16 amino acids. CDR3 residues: CACLPRDSMGTGELFF. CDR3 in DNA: TGTGCCTGCCTCCCGAGGGACTCAATGGGCACCGGGGAGCTGTTTTTT. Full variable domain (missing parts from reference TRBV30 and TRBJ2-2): SQTIHQWPATLVQPVGSPLSLECTVEGTSNPNLYWYRQAAGRGLQLLFYSVGIGQISSEVPQNLSASRPQDRQFILSSKKLLLSDSGFYLCACLPRDSMGTGELFFGEGSRLTVL.

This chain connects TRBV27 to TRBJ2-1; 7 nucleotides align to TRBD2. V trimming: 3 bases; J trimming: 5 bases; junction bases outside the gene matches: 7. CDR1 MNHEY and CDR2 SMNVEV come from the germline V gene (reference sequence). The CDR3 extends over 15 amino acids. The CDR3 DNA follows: TGTGCCAGCAGTTTCGGTCTAGCGGCGAACAATGAGCAGTTCTTC. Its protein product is CASSFGLAANNEQFF.

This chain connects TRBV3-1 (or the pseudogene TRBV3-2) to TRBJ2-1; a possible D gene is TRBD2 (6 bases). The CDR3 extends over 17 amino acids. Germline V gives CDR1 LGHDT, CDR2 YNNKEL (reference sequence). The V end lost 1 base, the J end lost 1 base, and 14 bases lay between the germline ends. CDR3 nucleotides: TGTGCCAGCAGCCAAGGTGGAGGGGCCCAATCCTACAATGAGCAGTTCTTC. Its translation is CASSQGGGAQSYNEQFF.

CDR3 region: CATSRVFHVGDEQYF. DNA of the CDR3: TGTGCCACCAGCAGAGTATTTCATGTGGGTGACGAGCAGTACTTC. This chain joins TRBV15 and TRBJ2-7; no firm D call. V was shortened by 1 base and J by 5 bases, with 15 bases between the two germline ends. The CDR3 has 15 residues. Germline V gene sequence: CDR1 LNHNV, CDR2 YYDKDF (reference sequence).

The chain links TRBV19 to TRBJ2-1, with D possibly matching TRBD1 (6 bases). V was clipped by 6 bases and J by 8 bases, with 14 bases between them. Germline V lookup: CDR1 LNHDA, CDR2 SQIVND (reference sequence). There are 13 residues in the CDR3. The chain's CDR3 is CASRPQGLDEQFF. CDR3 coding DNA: TGTGCCAGTAGGCCACAGGGTTTGGATGAGCAGTTCTTC. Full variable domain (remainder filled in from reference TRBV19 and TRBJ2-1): DGGITQSPKYLFRKEGQNVTLSCEQNLNHDAMYWYRQDPGQGLRLIYYSQIVNDFQKGDIAEGYSVSREKKESFPLTVTSAQKNPTAFYLCASRPQGLDEQFFGPGTRLTVL.

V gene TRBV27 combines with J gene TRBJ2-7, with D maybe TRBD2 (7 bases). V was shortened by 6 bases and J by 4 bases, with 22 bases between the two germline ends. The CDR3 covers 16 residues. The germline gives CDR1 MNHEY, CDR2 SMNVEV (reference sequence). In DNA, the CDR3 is TGTGCCAGCAGAAAGGGGGGGTCCTTTGGATTATACGAGCAGTACTTC. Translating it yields CASRKGGSFGLYEQYF.

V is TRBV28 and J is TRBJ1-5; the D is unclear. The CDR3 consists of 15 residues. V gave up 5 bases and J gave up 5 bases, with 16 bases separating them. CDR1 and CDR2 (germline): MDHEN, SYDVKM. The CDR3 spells CASSPPATGYQPQHF. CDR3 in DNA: TGTGCCAGCAGTCCCCCAGCGACGGGCTATCAGCCCCAGCATTTT.

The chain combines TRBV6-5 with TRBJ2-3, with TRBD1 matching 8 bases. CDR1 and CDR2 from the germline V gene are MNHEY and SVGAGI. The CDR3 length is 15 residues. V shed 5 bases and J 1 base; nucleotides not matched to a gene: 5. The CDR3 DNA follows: TGTGCCAGCAGTATTCCGGGACAGGGCACAGATACGCAGTATTTT. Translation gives CASSIPGQGTDTQYF.

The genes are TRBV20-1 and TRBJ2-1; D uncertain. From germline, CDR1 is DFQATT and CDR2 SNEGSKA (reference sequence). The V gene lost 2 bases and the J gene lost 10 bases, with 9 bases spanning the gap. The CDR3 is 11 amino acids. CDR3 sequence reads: CSARKQREQFF. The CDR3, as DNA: TGCAGTGCTAGAAAACAGCGAGAGCAGTTCTTC.

The CDR3 DNA sequence: TGTGCCAGCAGCTCGAGACAGGTCCGATCCTACGAGCAGTACTTC. Translation: CASSSRQVRSYEQYF. The chain employs TRBV11-2 and TRBJ2-7; possible D gene TRBD1, 6 bases. Germline V gene data show CDR1 as SGHAT and CDR2 as FQNNGV. The CDR3 is made up of 15 amino acids. The V end was cut by 4 bases, the J end by 1 base, with 14 bases between.

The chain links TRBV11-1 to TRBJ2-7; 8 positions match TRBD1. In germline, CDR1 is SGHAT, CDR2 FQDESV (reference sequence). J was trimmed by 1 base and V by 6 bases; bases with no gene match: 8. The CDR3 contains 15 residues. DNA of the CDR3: TGTGCCAGCAGTTCCCGGGACAGGACGTCCTACGAGCAGTACTTC. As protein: CASSSRDRTSYEQYF. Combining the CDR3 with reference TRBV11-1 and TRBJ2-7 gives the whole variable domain EAEVAQSPRYKITEKSQAVAFWCDPISGHATLYWYRQILGQGPELLVQFQDESVVDDSQLPKDRFSAERLKGVDSTLKIQPAELGDSAMYLCASSSRDRTSYEQYFGPGTRLTVT.

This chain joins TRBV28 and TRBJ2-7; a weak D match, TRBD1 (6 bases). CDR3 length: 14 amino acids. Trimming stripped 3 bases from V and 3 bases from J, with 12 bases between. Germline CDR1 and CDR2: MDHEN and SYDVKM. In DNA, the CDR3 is TGTGCCAGCAGTTTCAACAGGGTAGACTACGAGCAGTACTTC. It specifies CASSFNRVDYEQYF. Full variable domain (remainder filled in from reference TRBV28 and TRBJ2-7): DVKVTQSSRYLVKRTGEKVFLECVQDMDHENMFWYRQDPGLGLRLIYFSYDVKMKEKGDIPEGYSVSREKKERFSLILESASTNQTSMYLCASSFNRVDYEQYFGPGTRLTVT.

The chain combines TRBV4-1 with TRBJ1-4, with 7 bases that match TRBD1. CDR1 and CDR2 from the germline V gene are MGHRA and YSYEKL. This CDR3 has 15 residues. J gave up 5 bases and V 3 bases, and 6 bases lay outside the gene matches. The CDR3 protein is CASSHDRQGNEKLFF. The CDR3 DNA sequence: TGCGCCAGCAGCCATGACAGACAGGGCAATGAAAAACTGTTTTTT.

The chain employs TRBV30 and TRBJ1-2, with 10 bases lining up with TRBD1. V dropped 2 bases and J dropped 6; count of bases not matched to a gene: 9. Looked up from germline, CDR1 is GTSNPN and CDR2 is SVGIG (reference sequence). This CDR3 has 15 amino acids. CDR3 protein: CAWSPGQGRFDGYTF. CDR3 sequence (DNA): TGTGCCTGGAGTCCGGGACAGGGGAGATTTGATGGCTACACCTTC.

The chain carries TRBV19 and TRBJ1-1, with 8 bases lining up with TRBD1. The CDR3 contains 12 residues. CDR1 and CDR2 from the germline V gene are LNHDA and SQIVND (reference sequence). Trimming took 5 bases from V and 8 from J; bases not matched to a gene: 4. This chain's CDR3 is CASSLRTGEAFF. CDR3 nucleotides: TGTGCCAGTAGTTTGAGGACAGGGGAAGCTTTCTTT.

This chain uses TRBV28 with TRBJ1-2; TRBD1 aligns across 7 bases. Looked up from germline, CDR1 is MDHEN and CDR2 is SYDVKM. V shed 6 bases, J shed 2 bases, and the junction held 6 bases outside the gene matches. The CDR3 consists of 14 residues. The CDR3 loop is CASRGGGTNYGYTF. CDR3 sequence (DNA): TGTGCCAGCAGGGGAGGGGGCACGAACTATGGCTACACCTTC.

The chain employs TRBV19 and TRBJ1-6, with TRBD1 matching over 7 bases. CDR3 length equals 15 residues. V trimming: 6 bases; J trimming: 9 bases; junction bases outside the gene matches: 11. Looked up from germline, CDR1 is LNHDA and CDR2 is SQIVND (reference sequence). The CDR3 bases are TGTGCCAGTAGACTTGACAGGGATCTTCGTTCACCCCTCCACTTT. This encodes CASRLDRDLRSPLHF.

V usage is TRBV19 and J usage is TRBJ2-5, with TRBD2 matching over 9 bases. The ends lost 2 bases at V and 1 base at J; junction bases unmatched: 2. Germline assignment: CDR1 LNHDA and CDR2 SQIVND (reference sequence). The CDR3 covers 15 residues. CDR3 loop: CASSITSGLQETQYF. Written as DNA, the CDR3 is TGTGCCAGTAGTATAACTAGCGGGCTCCAAGAGACCCAGTACTTC.

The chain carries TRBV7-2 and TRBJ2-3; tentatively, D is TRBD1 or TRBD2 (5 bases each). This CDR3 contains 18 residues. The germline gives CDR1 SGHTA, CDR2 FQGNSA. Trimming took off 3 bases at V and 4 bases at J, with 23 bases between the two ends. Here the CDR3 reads CASSFLGTHSRDADTQYF. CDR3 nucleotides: TGTGCCAGCAGCTTTTTAGGGACCCACTCAAGGGACGCAGATACGCAGTATTTT.